The sequence of this T cell receptor (beta chain) was determined in a study of cytomegalovirus exposure and HLA in healthy donors. Study results and caveats: Upon later analysis, TCR association rates were observed to vary by HLA locus, being highest for DRB1 and lowest for HLA-C.

The donors, nominally healthy at sampling, likely had unrecorded immune exposures. Turning to this clone: Its antigen is as yet unknown.

The PCR ran on 60 Vbeta and 13 Jbeta primers. TCRdb keeps only in-frame clones here, not all; method: immunoSEQ multiplex PCR. The repertoire consists of roughly 220,000 clones, with roughly 68% occurring once and the leading ten covering about 2.8%. This CDR3 has 14 residues. Germline CDR1 is SGHVS and CDR2 is FQNEAQ. V was clipped by 5 bases and J by 1 base; unmatched bases: 3. V usage is TRBV7-8 and J usage is TRBJ1-1, with 8 positions matching TRBD1. This sequence originates from a man aged 35-49 years in good health and CMV-seropositive. Sample: PBMCs. This chain's CDR3 is CASSPGQGNTEAFF. For the CDR3, the DNA is TGTGCCAGCAGCCCCGGACAGGGGAACACTGAAGCTTTCTTT.